The T cell receptor beta chain described here comes from a study of blood T cell repertoires in COVID-19. For the study at large: From T cells, B-cell-depleted T cells, or PBMCs came the material, which was cDNA or gDNA.

Original data processing: Quantification of nucleated cells was approximated via reference gene primer amplification. The assay was immunoSEQ multiplex PCR, and TCRdb's table has in-frame clones only and misses some. V, J and clone size reflect that table, while D and trimming were determined from the DNA. This sample yields about 200,000 clones, of which roughly 82% are seen a single time; around 6% belongs to the top ten. V lost 5 bases to trimming and J lost 9 bases; unmatched junction nucleotides: 14. The CDR3 covers 16 residues. Looked up from germline, CDR1 is SGHTA and CDR2 is FQGNSA. Ages ranged from about 18 to 100 years, with residence in approximately 25 US areas. In this sample, this clone turned up once.

This TCR derives from a man aged 35-49 years with acute COVID-19. V is TRBV7-2 and J is TRBJ2-2; TRBD2 matches at 8 bases. Sequencing used PBMCs or T cells enriched from blood (not recorded which). CDR3 sequence (DNA): TGTGCCAGCAGCCAGGCGGTCGCGGGGGGCCTAAGGGAGCTGTTTTTT. Protein sequence: CASSQAVAGGLRELFF.